This T cell receptor beta chain came from a study of cytomegalovirus exposure and HLA in healthy donors. The study ran its PCR with 60 Vbeta and 13 Jbeta primers. Profiled with immunoSEQ multiplex PCR; TCRdb holds only in-frame clones, not every one. Altogether some 130,000 clones are present, 79% being singletons, with the ten largest covering about 6.8%. Concerning this clone: The antigen is unknown.

Study results and caveats: Rarity held for most TCR sequences, but there were some public TCRs that occurred in many donors.

V was trimmed by 3 bases and J by 8 bases, leaving 10 bases between them. The germline CDR1 and CDR2 sequences are DFQATT and SNEGSKA (reference sequence). The CDR3 length is 11 residues. Sequenced input: PBMCs. The J gene is TRBJ1-2, the V gene TRBV20-1, with D possibly TRBD1 on 6 matching bases. This clonotype was obtained from a man aged 40-49 years in good health and CMV-seropositive. The CDR3 bases are TGCAGTGCTAGCACAGGGTACGGCTACACCTTC. The encoded protein is CSASTGYGYTF.